Within the sample, the clone carrying this T cell receptor beta chain is medium-sized. TCRdb ran MiXCR on the PCR reads and lists one entry per CDR3 protein. The sample comprises 11,000 to 15,000 distinct CDR3 sequences, approximately 48% of which are singletons, and around 42% rests with the top ten. The data stem from a study of tumor-infiltrating lymphocytes in oesophageal squamous cell carcinoma. Trimming took 10 bases from V and 6 from J, leaving 16 bases between them. The CDR3 sequence is 12 residues long. Germline-derived CDR1 and CDR2 are MNHNS and SASEGT. The genes are TRBV6-1 and TRBJ2-7; tentative D call: TRBD2 (6 bases). This receptor was taken from a male donor with esophageal squamous cell carcinoma. Sequencing was done on a sample of blood. CDR3 sequence: CATRGSPSEQYF. CDR3 coding DNA: TGTGCCACCCGGGGGTCGCCCTCCGAGCAGTACTTC.